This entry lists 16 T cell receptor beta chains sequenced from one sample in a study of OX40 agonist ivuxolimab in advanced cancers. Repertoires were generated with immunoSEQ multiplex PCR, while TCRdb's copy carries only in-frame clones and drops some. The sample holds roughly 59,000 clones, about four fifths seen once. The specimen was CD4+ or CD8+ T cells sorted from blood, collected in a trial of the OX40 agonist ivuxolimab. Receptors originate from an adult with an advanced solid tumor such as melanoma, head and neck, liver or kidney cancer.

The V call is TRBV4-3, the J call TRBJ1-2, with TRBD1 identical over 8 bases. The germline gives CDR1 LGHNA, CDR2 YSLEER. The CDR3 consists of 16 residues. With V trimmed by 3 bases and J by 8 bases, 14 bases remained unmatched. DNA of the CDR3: TGCGCCAGCAGCCACTTTTCCCGGGACAGGATGGGGGGCTACACCTTC. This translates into CASSHFSRDRMGGYTF.

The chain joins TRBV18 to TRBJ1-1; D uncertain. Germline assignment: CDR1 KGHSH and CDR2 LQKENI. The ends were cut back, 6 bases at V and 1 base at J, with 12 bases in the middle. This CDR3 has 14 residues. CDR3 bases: TGTGCCAGCTCTACCACCTCTTCGAACACTGAAGCTTTCTTT. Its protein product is CASSTTSSNTEAFF.

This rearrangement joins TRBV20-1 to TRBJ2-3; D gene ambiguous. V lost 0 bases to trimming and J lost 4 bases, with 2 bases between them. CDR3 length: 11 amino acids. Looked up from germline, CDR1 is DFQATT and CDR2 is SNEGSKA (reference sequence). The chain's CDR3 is CSARDPDTQYF. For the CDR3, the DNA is TGCAGTGCTAGAGACCCAGATACGCAGTATTTT.

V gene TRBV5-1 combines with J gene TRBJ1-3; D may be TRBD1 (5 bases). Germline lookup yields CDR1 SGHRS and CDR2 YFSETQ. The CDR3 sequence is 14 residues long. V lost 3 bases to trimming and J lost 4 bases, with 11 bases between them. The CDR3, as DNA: TGCGCCAGCAGCTGGCAGGGCGCCGGAAACACCATATATTTT. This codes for CASSWQGAGNTIYF.

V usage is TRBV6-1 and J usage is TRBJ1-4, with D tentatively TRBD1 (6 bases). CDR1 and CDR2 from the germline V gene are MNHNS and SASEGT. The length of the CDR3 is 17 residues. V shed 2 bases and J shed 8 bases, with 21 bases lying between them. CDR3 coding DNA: TGTGCCAGCAGTGAAAGTCTGGGGGCGCGGGTTGAGGAAAAACTGTTTTTT. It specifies CASSESLGARVEEKLFF.

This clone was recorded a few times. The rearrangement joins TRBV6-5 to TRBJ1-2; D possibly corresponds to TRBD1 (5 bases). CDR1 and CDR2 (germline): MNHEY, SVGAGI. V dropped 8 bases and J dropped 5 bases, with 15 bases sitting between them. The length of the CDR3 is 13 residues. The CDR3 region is CASRVGVEYGYTF. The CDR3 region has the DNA TGTGCCAGCCGGGTAGGGGTGGAGTATGGCTACACCTTC.

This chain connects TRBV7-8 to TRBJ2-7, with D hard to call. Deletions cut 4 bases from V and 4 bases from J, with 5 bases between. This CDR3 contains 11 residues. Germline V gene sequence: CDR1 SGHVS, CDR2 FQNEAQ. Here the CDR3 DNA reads TGTGCCAGCAGCTCCAGGTACGAGCAGTACTTC. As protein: CASSSRYEQYF.

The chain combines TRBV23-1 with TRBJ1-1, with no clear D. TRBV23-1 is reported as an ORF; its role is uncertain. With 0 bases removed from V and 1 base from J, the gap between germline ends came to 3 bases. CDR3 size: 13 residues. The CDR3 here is CASSQSQNTEAFF. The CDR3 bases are TGCGCCAGCAGTCAATCACAGAACACTGAAGCTTTCTTT.

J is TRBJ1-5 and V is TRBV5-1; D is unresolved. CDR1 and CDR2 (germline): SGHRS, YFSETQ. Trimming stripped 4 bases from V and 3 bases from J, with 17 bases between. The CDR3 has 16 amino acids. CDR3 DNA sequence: TGCGCCAGCAGCCAAAACCCCGGTTCTCTCAATCAGCCCCAGCATTTT. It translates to CASSQNPGSLNQPQHF.

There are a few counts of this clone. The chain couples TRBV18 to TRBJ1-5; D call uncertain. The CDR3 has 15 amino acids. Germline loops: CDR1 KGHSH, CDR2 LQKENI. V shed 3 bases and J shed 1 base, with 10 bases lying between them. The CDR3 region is CASSPELDSNQPQHF. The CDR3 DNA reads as TGTGCCAGCTCACCCGAATTGGACAGCAATCAGCCCCAGCATTTT.

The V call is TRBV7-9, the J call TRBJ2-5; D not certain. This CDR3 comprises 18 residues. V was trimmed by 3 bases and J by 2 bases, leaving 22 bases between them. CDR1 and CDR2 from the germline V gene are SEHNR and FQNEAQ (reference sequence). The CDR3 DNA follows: TGTGCCAGCAGCTTTCGGTTGGCAGGCAACCAGGTTCAAGAGACCCAGTACTTC. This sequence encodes CASSFRLAGNQVQETQYF.

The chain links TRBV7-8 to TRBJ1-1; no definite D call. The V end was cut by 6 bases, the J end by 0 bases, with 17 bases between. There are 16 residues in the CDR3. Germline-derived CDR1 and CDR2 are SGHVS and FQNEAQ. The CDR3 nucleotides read TGTGCCAGCAGTTTAATGGGTACCCGCATGAACACTGAAGCTTTCTTT. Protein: CASSLMGTRMNTEAFF.

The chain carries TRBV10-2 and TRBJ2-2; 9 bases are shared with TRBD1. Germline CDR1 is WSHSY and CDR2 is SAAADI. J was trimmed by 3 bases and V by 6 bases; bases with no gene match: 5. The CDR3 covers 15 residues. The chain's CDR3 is CASRPGQGDTGELFF. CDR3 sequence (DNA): TGCGCCAGCAGGCCGGGACAGGGTGACACCGGGGAGCTGTTTTTT.

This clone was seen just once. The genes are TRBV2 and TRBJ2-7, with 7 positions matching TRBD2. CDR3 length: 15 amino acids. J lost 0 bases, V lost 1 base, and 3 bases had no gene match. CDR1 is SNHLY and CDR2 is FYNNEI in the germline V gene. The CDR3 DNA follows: TGTGCCAGCAGTGAAGGGCGGGAGAGCTCCTACGAGCAGTACTTC. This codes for CASSEGRESSYEQYF.

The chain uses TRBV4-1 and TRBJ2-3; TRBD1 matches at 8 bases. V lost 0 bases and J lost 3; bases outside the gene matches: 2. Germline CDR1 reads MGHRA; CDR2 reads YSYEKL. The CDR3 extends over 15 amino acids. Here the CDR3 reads CASSQDRGPTDTQYF. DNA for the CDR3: TGCGCCAGCAGCCAAGACAGGGGGCCGACAGATACGCAGTATTTT.

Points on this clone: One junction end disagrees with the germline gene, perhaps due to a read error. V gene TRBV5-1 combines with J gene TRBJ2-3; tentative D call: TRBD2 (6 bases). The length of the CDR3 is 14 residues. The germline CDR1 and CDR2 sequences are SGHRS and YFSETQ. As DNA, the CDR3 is TGCGCCGGCAGCGCCCTTGCGGGGCCAGATACGCAGTATTTT. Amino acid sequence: CAGSALAGPDTQYF.